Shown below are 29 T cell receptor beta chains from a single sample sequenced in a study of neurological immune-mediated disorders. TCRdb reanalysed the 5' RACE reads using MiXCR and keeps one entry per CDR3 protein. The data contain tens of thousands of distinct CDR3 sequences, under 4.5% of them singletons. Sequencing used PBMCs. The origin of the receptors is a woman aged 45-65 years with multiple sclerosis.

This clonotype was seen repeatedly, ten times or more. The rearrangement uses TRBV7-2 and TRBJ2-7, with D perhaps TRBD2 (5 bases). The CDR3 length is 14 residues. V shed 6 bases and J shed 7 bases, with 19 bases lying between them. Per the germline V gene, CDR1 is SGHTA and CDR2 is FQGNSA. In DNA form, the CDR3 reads TGTGCCAGCAGTTCCCATTCCCTACCGGGGGAGCAGTACTTC. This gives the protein CASSSHSLPGEQYF.

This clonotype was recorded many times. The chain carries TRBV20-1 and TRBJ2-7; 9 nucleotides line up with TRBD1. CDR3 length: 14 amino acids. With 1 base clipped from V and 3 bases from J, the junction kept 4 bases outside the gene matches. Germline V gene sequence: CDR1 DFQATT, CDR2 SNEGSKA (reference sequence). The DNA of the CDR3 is TGCAGTGCTAGAGTTGGGACAGGGTTCTACGAGCAGTACTTC. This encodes CSARVGTGFYEQYF.

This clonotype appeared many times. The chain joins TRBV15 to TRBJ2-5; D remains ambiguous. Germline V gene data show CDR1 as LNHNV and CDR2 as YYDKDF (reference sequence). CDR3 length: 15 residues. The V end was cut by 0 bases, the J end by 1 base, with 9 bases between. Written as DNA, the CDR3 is TGTGCCACCAGCAGAGAAAGCAGGCTCCAAGAGACCCAGTACTTC. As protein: CATSRESRLQETQYF. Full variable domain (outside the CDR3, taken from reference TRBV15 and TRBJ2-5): DAMVIQNPRYQVTQFGKPVTLSCSQTLNHNVMYWYQQKSSQAPKLLFHYYDKDFNNEADTPDNFQSRRPNTSFCFLDIRSPGLGDTAMYLCATSRESRLQETQYFGPGTRLLVL.

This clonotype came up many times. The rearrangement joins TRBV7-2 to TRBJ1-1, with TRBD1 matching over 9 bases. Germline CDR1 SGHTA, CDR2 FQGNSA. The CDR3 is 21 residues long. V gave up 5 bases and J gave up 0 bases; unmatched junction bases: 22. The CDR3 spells CASSPNRGRGSTGGMNTEAFF. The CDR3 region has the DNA TGTGCCAGCAGCCCTAATCGGGGACGCGGCTCGACAGGGGGGATGAACACTGAAGCTTTCTTT. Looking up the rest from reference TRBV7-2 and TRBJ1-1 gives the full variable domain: GAGVSQSPSNKVTEKGKDVELRCDPISGHTALYWYRQSLGQGLEFLIYFQGNSAPDKSGLPSDRFSAERTGGSVSTLTIQRTQQEDSAVYLCASSPNRGRGSTGGMNTEAFFGQGTRLTVV.

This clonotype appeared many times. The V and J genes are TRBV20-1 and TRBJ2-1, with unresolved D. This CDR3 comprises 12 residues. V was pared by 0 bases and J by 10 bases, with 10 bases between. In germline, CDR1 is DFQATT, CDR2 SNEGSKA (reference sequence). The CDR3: CSARDGRVEQFF. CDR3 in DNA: TGCAGTGCTAGAGATGGCCGGGTCGAGCAGTTCTTC.

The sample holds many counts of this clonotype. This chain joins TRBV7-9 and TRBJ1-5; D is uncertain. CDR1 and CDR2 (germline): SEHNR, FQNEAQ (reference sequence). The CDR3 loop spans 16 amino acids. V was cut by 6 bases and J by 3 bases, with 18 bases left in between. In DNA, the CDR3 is TGTGCCAGCAGTCCTCCCGTCGGTCCTGTCAATCAGCCCCAGCATTTT. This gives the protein CASSPPVGPVNQPQHF.

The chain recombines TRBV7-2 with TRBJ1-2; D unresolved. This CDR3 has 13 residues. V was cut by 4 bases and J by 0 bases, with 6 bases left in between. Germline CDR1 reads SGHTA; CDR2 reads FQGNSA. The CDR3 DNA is TGTGCCAGCAGCTCCCGATCTAACTATGGCTACACCTTC. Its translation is CASSSRSNYGYTF.

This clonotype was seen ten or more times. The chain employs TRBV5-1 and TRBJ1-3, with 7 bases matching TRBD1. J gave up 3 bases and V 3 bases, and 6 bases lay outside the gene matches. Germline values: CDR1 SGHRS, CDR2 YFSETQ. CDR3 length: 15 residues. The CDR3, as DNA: TGCGCCAGCAGCTACGACAGGGAGGTTGGAAACACCATATATTTT. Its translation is CASSYDREVGNTIYF.

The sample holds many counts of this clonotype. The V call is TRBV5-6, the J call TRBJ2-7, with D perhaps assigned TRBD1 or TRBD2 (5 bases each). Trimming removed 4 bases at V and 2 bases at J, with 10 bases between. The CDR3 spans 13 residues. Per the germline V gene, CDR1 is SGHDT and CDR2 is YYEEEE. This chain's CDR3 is CASSHGTAYEQYF. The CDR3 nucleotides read TGTGCCAGCAGCCACGGGACCGCCTACGAGCAGTACTTC.

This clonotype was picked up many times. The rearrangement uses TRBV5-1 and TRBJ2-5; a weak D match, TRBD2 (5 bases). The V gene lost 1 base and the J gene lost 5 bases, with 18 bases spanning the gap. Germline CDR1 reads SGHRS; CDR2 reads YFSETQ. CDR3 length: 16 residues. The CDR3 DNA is TGCGCCAGCAGCTTGCTGGTTGGCGGGCTGGACGAGACCCAGTACTTC. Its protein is CASSLLVGGLDETQYF.

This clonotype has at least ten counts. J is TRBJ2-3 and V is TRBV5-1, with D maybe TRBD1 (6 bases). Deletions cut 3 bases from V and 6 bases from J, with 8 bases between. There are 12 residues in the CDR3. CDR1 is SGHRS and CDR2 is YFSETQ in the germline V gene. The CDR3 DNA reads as TGCGCCAGCAGCTCAGGGGAGGATACGCAGTATTTT. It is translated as CASSSGEDTQYF.

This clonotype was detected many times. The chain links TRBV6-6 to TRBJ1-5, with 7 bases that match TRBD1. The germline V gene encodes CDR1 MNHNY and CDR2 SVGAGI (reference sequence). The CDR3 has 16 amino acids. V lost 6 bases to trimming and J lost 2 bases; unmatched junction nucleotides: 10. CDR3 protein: CASRTRQGSGNQPQHF. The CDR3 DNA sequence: TGTGCCAGCAGAACCAGACAGGGATCGGGCAATCAGCCCCAGCATTTT.

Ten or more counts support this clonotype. The CDR3 sequence: CSARSGTQYF. The CDR3 coding sequence is TGCAGTGCTCGTAGCGGGACCCAGTACTTC. This chain connects TRBV20-1 to TRBJ2-5, with D possibly being TRBD2 (6 bases). Germline V gene sequence: CDR1 DFQATT, CDR2 SNEGSKA (reference sequence). The CDR3 runs to 10 residues. V was shortened by 5 bases and J by 7 bases, with 8 bases between the two germline ends.

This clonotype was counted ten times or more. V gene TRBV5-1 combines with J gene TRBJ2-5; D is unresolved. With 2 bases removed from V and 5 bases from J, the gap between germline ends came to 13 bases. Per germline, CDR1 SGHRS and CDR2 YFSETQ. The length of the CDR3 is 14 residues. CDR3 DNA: TGCGCCAGCAGCTTTCCCCGCTCTGGGGAGACCCAGTACTTC. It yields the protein CASSFPRSGETQYF.

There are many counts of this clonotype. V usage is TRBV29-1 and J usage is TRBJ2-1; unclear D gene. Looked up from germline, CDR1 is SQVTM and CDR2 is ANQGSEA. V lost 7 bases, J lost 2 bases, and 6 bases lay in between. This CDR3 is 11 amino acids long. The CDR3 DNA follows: TGCAGCGGAGGCCCCTACAATGAGCAGTTCTTC. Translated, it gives CSGGPYNEQFF.

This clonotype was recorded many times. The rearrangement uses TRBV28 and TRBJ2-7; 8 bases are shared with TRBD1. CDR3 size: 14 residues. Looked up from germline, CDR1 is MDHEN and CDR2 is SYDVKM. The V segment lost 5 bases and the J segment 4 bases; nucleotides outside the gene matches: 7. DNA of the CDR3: TGTGCCAGCAGTCCCTGGACAGGGATGTACGAGCAGTACTTC. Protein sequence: CASSPWTGMYEQYF.

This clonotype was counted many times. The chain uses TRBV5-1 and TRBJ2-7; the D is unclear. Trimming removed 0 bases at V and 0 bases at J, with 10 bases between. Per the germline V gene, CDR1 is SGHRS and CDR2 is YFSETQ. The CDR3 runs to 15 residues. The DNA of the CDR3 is TGCGCCAGCAGCTTGGCCATGGGTAGCTCCTACGAGCAGTACTTC. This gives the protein CASSLAMGSSYEQYF.

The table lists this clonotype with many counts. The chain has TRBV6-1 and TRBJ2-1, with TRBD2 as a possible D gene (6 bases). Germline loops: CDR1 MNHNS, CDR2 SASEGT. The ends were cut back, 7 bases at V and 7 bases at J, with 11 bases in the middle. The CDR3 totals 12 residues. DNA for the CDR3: TGTGCCAGCACCCGGGAGCGGAATGAGCAGTTCTTC. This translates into CASTRERNEQFF.

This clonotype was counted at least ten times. The DNA of the CDR3 is TGCGCCAGCAGTGACCCGGACCAAGGGGGGGCCCAGTACTTC. Translation: CASSDPDQGGAQYF. The chain uses TRBV10-1 and TRBJ2-5, with a possible D match to TRBD2 (7 bases). The germline V gene has CDR1 WNHNN and CDR2 SYGVQD (reference sequence). V lost 3 bases and J lost 9, with 17 bases in between. CDR3 length: 14 amino acids.

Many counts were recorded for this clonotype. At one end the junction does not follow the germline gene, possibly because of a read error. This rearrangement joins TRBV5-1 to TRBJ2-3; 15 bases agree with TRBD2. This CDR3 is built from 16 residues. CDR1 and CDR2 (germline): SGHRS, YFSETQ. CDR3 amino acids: CASSLGLAGGTDTQYF. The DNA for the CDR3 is TGTGCCAGCAGCCTGGGACTAGCGGGGGGTACAGATACGCAGTATTTT.

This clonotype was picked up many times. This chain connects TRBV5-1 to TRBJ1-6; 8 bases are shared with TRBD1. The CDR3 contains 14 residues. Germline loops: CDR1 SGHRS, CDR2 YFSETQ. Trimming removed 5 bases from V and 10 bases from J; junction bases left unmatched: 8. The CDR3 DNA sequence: TGCGCCAGCAGAATACAGGACAGGGTGTCACCCCTCCACTTT. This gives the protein CASRIQDRVSPLHF.

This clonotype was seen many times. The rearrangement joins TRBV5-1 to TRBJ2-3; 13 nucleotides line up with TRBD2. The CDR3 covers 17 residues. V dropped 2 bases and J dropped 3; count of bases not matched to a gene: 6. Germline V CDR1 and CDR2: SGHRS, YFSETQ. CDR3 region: CASSFRPGLAGTDTQYF. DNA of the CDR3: TGCGCCAGCAGCTTTAGACCGGGACTAGCGGGGACAGATACGCAGTATTTT.

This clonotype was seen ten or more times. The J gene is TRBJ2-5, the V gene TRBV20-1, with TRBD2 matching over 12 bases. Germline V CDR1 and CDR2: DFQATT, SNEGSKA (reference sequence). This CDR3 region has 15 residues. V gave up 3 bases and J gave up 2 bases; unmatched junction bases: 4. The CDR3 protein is CSARRLAGEQETQYF. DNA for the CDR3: TGCAGTGCTAGGAGACTAGCGGGAGAACAAGAGACCCAGTACTTC.

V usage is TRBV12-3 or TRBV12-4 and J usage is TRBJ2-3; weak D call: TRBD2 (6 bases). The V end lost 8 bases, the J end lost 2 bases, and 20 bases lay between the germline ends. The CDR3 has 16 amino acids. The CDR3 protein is CASSPGTHAPTDTQYF. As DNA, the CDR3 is TGTGCCAGCTCTCCCGGGACTCACGCTCCCACAGATACGCAGTATTTT.

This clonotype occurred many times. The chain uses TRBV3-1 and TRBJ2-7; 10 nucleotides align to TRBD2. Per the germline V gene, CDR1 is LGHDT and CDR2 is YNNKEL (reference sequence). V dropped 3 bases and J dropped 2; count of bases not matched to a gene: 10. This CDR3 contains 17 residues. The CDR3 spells CASSHRAHSGGPYEQYF. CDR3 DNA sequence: TGTGCCAGCAGCCACCGAGCACATAGCGGGGGGCCCTACGAGCAGTACTTC.

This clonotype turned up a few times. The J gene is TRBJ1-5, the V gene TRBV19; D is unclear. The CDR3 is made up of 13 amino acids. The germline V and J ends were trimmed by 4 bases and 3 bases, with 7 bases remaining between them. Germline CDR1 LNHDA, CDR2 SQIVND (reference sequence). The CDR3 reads CASSTRDNQPQHF. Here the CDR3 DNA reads TGTGCCAGTAGTACCCGAGACAATCAGCCCCAGCATTTT.

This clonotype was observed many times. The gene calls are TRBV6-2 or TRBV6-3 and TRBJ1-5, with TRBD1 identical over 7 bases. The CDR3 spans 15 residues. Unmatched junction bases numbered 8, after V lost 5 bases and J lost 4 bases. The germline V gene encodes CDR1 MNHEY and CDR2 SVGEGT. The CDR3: CASSTFRDRNQPQHF. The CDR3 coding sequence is TGTGCCAGCAGTACCTTCCGGGACAGAAATCAGCCCCAGCATTTT.

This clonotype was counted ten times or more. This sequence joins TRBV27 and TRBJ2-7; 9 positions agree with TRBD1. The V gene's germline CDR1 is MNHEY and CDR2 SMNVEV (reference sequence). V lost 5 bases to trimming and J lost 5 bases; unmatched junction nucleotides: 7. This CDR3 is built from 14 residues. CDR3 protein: CASSLGQGLDEQYF. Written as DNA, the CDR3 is TGTGCCAGCAGTCTCGGACAGGGGTTGGACGAGCAGTACTTC.

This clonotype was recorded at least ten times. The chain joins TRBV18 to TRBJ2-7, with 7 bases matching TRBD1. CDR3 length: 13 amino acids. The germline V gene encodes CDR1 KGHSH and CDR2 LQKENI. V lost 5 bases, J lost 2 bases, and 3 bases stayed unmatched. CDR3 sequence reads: CASSNRGTYEQYF. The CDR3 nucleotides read TGTGCCAGCTCAAACAGGGGAACCTACGAGCAGTACTTC.